The 27 T cell receptor beta chains listed next were all sequenced from one sample in a study of T cell repertoires in cytomegalovirus infection. No antigen has been identified for these receptors. TCRdb reprocessed the reads with MiXCR, giving one entry per CDR3 protein. The data contain about 770,000 distinct CDR3 sequences, 25% to 30% of them singletons. The sequenced sample was cultured CD8+ T cells from PBMCs, obtained from culture after CMV antigen stimulation. These receptors came from a human donor in good health (CMV status not recorded). Some clones in this sample may be carry-over from other donors' samples.

This CDR3 reads CASSIVPPMVNTGELFF. The CDR3, as DNA: TGTGCCAGTAGTATAGTCCCCCCCATGGTGAACACCGGGGAGCTGTTTTTT. The chain joins TRBV19 to TRBJ2-2; D is unresolved. Germline loops: CDR1 LNHDA, CDR2 SQIVND (reference sequence). The V and J ends lost 1 base and 1 base respectively, with 13 bases between them. This CDR3 is 17 amino acids long.

This clonotype showed up many times. The V gene is TRBV7-9, the J gene TRBJ2-7; D call uncertain. The CDR3 is 14 amino acids. Trimming shortened V by 1 base and J by 3 bases, and 10 bases separated the two germline ends. The germline CDR1 and CDR2 sequences are SEHNR and FQNEAQ (reference sequence). Written as DNA, the CDR3 is TGTGCCAGCAGCTTAGTAAACATGGACTACGAGCAGTACTTC. Translation gives CASSLVNMDYEQYF.

The table lists this clonotype with a few counts. The rearrangement joins TRBV12-3 or TRBV12-4 to TRBJ1-2; D gene unclear. The V end lost 5 bases, the J end lost 1 base, and 11 bases lay between the germline ends. The CDR3 covers 14 residues. The DNA of the CDR3 is TGTGCCAGCAGTCCGCCCGGGGATAACTATGGCTACACCTTC. This codes for CASSPPGDNYGYTF.

Only a few counts were recorded for this clonotype. The rearrangement joins TRBV4-1 to TRBJ1-5; D ambiguous. The CDR3 covers 13 residues. The germline V and J ends were trimmed by 0 bases and 6 bases, with 6 bases remaining between them. Germline V gene sequence: CDR1 MGHRA, CDR2 YSYEKL. The CDR3 DNA follows: TGCGCCAGCAGCCAAGAACAAGGTCAGCCCCAGCATTTT. Translation: CASSQEQGQPQHF.

The V gene is TRBV7-9, the J gene TRBJ1-1; weak D call: TRBD1 (5 bases). This CDR3 is built from 14 residues. Trimming took off 5 bases at V and 4 bases at J, with 14 bases between the two ends. Germline lookup yields CDR1 SEHNR and CDR2 FQNEAQ (reference sequence). CDR3 bases: TGTGCCAGCAGCCGAACCGGGGCTGGCACTGAAGCTTTCTTT. It encodes CASSRTGAGTEAFF.

This clonotype was observed many times. The V call is TRBV7-8, the J call TRBJ2-2; unclear D gene. Germline V gene sequence: CDR1 SGHVS, CDR2 FQNEAQ. V gave up 3 bases and J gave up 4 bases, with 6 bases separating them. The CDR3 totals 13 residues. The CDR3 bases are TGTGCCAGCAGCTTTAGCACCACCGGGGAGCTGTTTTTT. It is translated as CASSFSTTGELFF.

This clonotype was detected once. Given a much more abundant clone one base away, this may be a read error. V is TRBV12-3 or TRBV12-4 and J is TRBJ1-5; TRBD1 is a possible D gene (5 bases). The CDR3 covers 15 residues. The V gene lost 3 bases and the J gene lost 6 bases, with 15 bases spanning the gap. The CDR3: CASSFTAEGTQPQHF. Written as DNA, the CDR3 is TGTGCCAGCAGTTTTACGGCGGAGGGGACTCAGCCCCAGCATTTT.

This clonotype was recorded a few times. The chain uses TRBV7-9 and TRBJ2-5; 8 bases are shared with TRBD1. This CDR3 is 14 amino acids long. V was pared by 7 bases and J by 3 bases, with 7 bases of the junction left unmatched. Germline lookup yields CDR1 SEHNR and CDR2 FQNEAQ (reference sequence). The CDR3 coding sequence is TGTGCCAGCACCCCTGCAGGGGGCGAAGAGACCCAGTACTTC. This gives the protein CASTPAGGEETQYF.

This clonotype has only a few counts. The rearrangement uses TRBV27 and TRBJ1-4; D ambiguous. The CDR3 consists of 15 residues. Germline V CDR1 and CDR2: MNHEY, SMNVEV (reference sequence). Trimming shortened V by 4 bases and J by 5 bases, and 14 bases separated the two germline ends. The DNA for the CDR3 is TGTGCCAGCAGTTCTGGTACCTCGTCGAATGAAAAACTGTTTTTT. It specifies CASSSGTSSNEKLFF.

The chain uses TRBV4-3 and TRBJ1-5, with 7 bases lining up with TRBD1. This CDR3 region has 15 residues. V was clipped by 2 bases and J by 0 bases; unmatched bases: 1. CDR1 and CDR2 (germline): LGHNA, YSLEER. Here the CDR3 reads CASSQYRGSNQPQHF. The CDR3 coding sequence is TGCGCCAGCAGCCAATACAGGGGTAGCAATCAGCCCCAGCATTTT.

The J gene is TRBJ2-3, the V gene TRBV7-9, with a possible D match to TRBD2 (5 bases). V lost 4 bases to trimming and J lost 2 bases, with 19 bases between them. Germline lookup yields CDR1 SEHNR and CDR2 FQNEAQ (reference sequence). CDR3 length: 17 amino acids. DNA of the CDR3: TGTGCCAGCAGCTCCGCGTTACTAGAGGGCGTCACAGATACGCAGTATTTT. As protein: CASSSALLEGVTDTQYF.

Written as DNA, the CDR3 is TGTGCCAGCACCGGAAAAGACGGTTGGGATGGCTACACCTTC. Its protein is CASTGKDGWDGYTF. J is TRBJ1-2 and V is TRBV4-2; no reliable D call. Germline V CDR1 and CDR2: LGHNA, YNFKEQ. The CDR3 sequence is 14 residues long. V was cut by 7 bases and J by 6 bases, with 18 bases left in between.

This clonotype came up a few times. One end of the junction varies from germline; a read error may be responsible. The J gene is TRBJ1-5, the V gene TRBV5-3; perhaps TRBD1 as D (5 bases). TRBV5-3 is placed among ORFs of uncertain function. The length of the CDR3 is 16 residues. The DNA for the CDR3 is TGTGCCAGCAGCTTGGTAGGGGAGGGCGTCAATCAGCCCCAGCATTTT. As protein: CASSLVGEGVNQPQHF.

This clonotype was seen many times. V is TRBV7-2 and J is TRBJ2-5, with 11 bases matching TRBD1. The germline V gene encodes CDR1 SGHTA and CDR2 FQGNSA. Unmatched junction bases numbered 7, after V lost 5 bases and J lost 2 bases. CDR3 length equals 16 residues. The CDR3, as DNA: TGTGCCAGCAGCCTCACCGGGACAGGGGGTCAAGAGACCCAGTACTTC. Translation gives CASSLTGTGGQETQYF. The full variable domain, completed using reference TRBV7-2 and TRBJ2-5, is GAGVSQSPSNKVTEKGKDVELRCDPISGHTALYWYRQSLGQGLEFLIYFQGNSAPDKSGLPSDRFSAERTGGSVSTLTIQRTQQEDSAVYLCASSLTGTGGQETQYFGPGTRLLVL.

A few counts support this clonotype. The chain joins TRBV6-6 to TRBJ2-1; D is possibly TRBD2 (7 bases). CDR1 and CDR2 from the germline V gene are MNHNY and SVGAGI (reference sequence). Trimming took 2 bases from V and 3 from J, leaving 11 bases between them. This CDR3 comprises 15 residues. The CDR3, as DNA: TGTGCCAGCAGTTACACGGGGGGCTACTACAATGAGCAGTTCTTC. Its translation: CASSYTGGYYNEQFF.

This sequence joins TRBV7-9 and TRBJ2-3, with D possibly TRBD1 on 5 matching bases. V lost 11 bases and J 6 bases, leaving 15 bases between the germline ends. The CDR3 has 12 residues. Germline V lookup: CDR1 SEHNR, CDR2 FQNEAQ (reference sequence). The CDR3 sequence is CAQGQNGDTQYF. CDR3 in DNA: TGTGCCCAGGGTCAGAATGGGGATACGCAGTATTTT.

The CDR3 here is CASSSTGRPTDEQFF. The CDR3 nucleotides are TGCGCCAGCAGCTCTACAGGTAGACCCACGGATGAGCAGTTCTTC. The chain has TRBV5-1 and TRBJ2-1; tentatively, D is TRBD1 (5 bases). CDR3 length: 15 residues. V was cut by 3 bases and J by 8 bases, with 18 bases left in between. The germline V gene has CDR1 SGHRS and CDR2 YFSETQ.

This rearrangement joins TRBV6-4 to TRBJ2-7, with 7 bases lining up with TRBD1. The V gene end was trimmed by 1 base and the J gene end by 3 bases; junction bases not matched to a gene: 3. The CDR3 sequence is 14 residues long. The germline CDR1 and CDR2 sequences are MRHNA and SNTAGT. The CDR3 spells CASSDWDRDYEQYV. The CDR3 region has the DNA TGTGCCAGCAGTGACTGGGACAGAGACTACGAGCAGTACGTC.

This clonotype was seen only a few times. The V and J genes are TRBV7-6 and TRBJ1-3; TRBD1 is a possible D gene (5 bases). Trimming pared 5 bases from V and 8 bases from J, leaving 16 bases between. The CDR3 is made up of 14 amino acids. Germline V gene lookup returns CDR1 SGHVS and CDR2 FNYEAQ. The CDR3 DNA reads as TGTGCCAGCAGCGACGGGACCCTGGAAGACACCATATATTTT. Amino acids: CASSDGTLEDTIYF.

This clonotype was seen only once. The V gene is TRBV6-5, the J gene TRBJ1-5; no definite D call. The CDR3 runs 14 residues. The V gene's germline CDR1 is MNHEY and CDR2 SVGAGI. V lost 6 bases and J lost 4, with 13 bases in between. The CDR3 bases are TGTGCCAGCAGCAAATCGGGCCTGAATCAGCCCCAGCATTTT. It codes for CASSKSGLNQPQHF.

J is TRBJ2-3 and V is TRBV4-2; 7 nucleotides align to TRBD1. The CDR3 extends over 19 amino acids. CDR1 and CDR2 from the germline V gene are LGHNA and YNFKEQ. Germline trimming cut 3 bases from V and 4 bases from J; bases unmatched to any gene: 19. CDR3 loop: CASSQETGTGLFRADTQYF. DNA for the CDR3: TGTGCCAGCAGCCAGGAGACAGGGACCGGATTATTTCGCGCAGATACGCAGTATTTT.

There are many counts of this clonotype. This chain connects TRBV6-5 to TRBJ1-2; D is uncertain. V lost 2 bases, J lost 5 bases, and 9 bases lay in between. Germline V gene sequence: CDR1 MNHEY, CDR2 SVGAGI. The CDR3 consists of 13 residues. The CDR3 nucleotides are TGTGCCAGCAGTTACCCCGGCAGATATGGCTACACCTTC. Translated, it gives CASSYPGRYGYTF.

The chain has TRBV27 and TRBJ1-1; D not resolved. The CDR3 consists of 11 residues. CDR1 is MNHEY and CDR2 is SMNVEV in the germline V gene (reference sequence). CDR3 sequence: CATKRGTEAFF. The CDR3, as DNA: TGTGCTACCAAAAGAGGCACTGAAGCTTTCTTT.

This clonotype has a count of ten or more. The rearrangement links TRBV7-6 to TRBJ2-1; weak D call: TRBD1 (5 bases). CDR3 length: 15 residues. Germline V gene lookup returns CDR1 SGHVS and CDR2 FNYEAQ. Trimming removed 2 bases at V and 0 bases at J, with 8 bases between. The CDR3 DNA reads as TGTGCCAGCAGCTTATTGGACAACTCCTACAATGAGCAGTTCTTC. Translation: CASSLLDNSYNEQFF.

The rearrangement links TRBV4-1 to TRBJ1-1, with 11 bases fitting TRBD1. J gave up 6 bases and V 1 base, and 1 base lay outside the gene matches. The CDR3 is 14 amino acids. The germline CDR1 and CDR2 sequences are MGHRA and YSYEKL. The DNA of the CDR3 is TGCGCCAGCAGCCAAGGGGACAGGGGGTCTGAAGCTTTCTTT. It codes for CASSQGDRGSEAFF.

The rearrangement uses TRBV19 and TRBJ1-2; D perhaps matches TRBD1 (6 bases). The CDR3 has 15 residues. Germline CDR1 is LNHDA and CDR2 is SQIVND (reference sequence). V dropped 0 bases and J dropped 6 bases, with 14 bases sitting between them. The CDR3 region has the DNA TGTGCCAGTAGTATAGAGGCAGGGGAGCTGGATGGCTACACCTTC. It yields the protein CASSIEAGELDGYTF.

The V call is TRBV15, the J call TRBJ1-2; 8 bases line up with TRBD1. The junction had 7 bases not matched to a gene; V was cut back by 0 bases and J by 4 bases. This CDR3 has 16 amino acids. Germline V gene lookup returns CDR1 LNHNV and CDR2 YYDKDF (reference sequence). CDR3: CATSRDPDRVSYGYTF. Written as DNA, the CDR3 is TGTGCCACCAGCAGAGATCCGGACAGGGTTTCCTATGGCTACACCTTC.